The T cell receptor (beta chain) described here comes from a study of T cells after yellow fever vaccination. This clonotype was detected only a few times. The junction and the germline gene differ at one end; a read error may be behind it. The CDR3 spans 14 residues. In germline, CDR1 is SSHAT, CDR2 FNYEAQ (reference sequence). A single record per CDR3 protein comes from TCRdb applying MiXCR to the 5' RACE reads. The profile shows about 240,000 distinct CDR3 sequences, 6.9% of them singletons. Sequences were derived from CD4+ T cells sorted from PBMCs, sampled 15 days after the yellow fever booster vaccination. This rearrangement joins TRBV7-7 to TRBJ2-5, with 7 positions matching TRBD2. The TCR was taken from a young man who received the YFV17D yellow fever vaccine. The DNA of the CDR3 is TGTGCTAGCAGCATTCCGGGAGGCGCGGGAACCCAGTACTTC. Protein: CASSIPGGAGTQYF.